This TCR beta chain appears in the sequencing data of a study of vaccination effects on CD4 cells after COVID-19. This clone turned up a few times. The antigen remains undetermined. Clones were read by immunoSEQ multiplex PCR, and TCRdb kept only the in-frame ones, dropping some. Of about 69,000 clones in the sample, under 80% are singletons; the top ten hold approximately 0.9%. The ends were cut back, 5 bases at V and 7 bases at J, with 16 bases in the middle. The CDR3 has 13 amino acids. CDR1 and CDR2 from the germline V gene are SGHRS and YFSETQ. Within the ViraFEST assay, antigen-specific CD4+ T cells underwent expansion with viral peptide pools prior to sequencing. At the end of about 9 days of culture, CD4+ T cells were isolated. Two-dose BNT162b2 or mRNA-1273 vaccination was given to participants. Cultures of about 2 million PBMC per well contained 10 IU/ml IL-2 plus 10 ug/ml peptides. Whole-study findings and limits: Both infection-induced and vaccine-induced clones contracted markedly at late post-vaccination timepoints. Just 1 of 255 vaccine-induced clones in healthy recipients was cross-reactive.

The genes are TRBV5-1 and TRBJ2-7; TRBD1 is a possible D gene (5 bases). Material: CD4+ T cells from PBMCs cultured with HCoV-OC43 spike peptides, obtained after COVID-19 vaccination. As for subset: HCoV-OC43 spike overlapping peptide pool stimulation. The TCR sequence derives from a human donor who received a COVID-19 vaccine. CDR3 residues: CASRPDPSGEQYV. CDR3 in DNA: TGCGCCAGCAGACCCGATCCGTCAGGGGAGCAGTACGTC.